This T cell receptor beta chain was obtained from a study of vaccination and CD4 T cells after COVID-19. In the study overall: Cellular stimulation was performed using overlapping spike peptides derived from SARS-CoV-2, HCoV-NL63, HCoV-OC43 and HCoV-229E.

The Oncomine TCR Beta short-read assay generated sequence data from the DNA of cultured CD4+ T cells. Extraction of genomic DNA was performed on cultured CD4+ T cells. MiXCR, run by TCRdb on the PCR reads, gives a single entry per CDR3 protein. The sample shows about 20,000 distinct CDR3 sequences, roughly 50% of them seen only once. In its sample, this clonotype was seen a few times. No antigen is known for it. The treatment was: roughly 10-day PBMC culture with coronavirus spike peptide pools or control peptides (ViraFEST assay). ViraFEST used peptide pools to expand antigen-specific T cells before TCR sequencing. Looked up from germline, CDR1 is SNHLY and CDR2 is FYNNEI. The CDR3 loop spans 13 amino acids. The ends lost 7 bases at V and 4 bases at J; junction bases unmatched: 5.

The V gene is TRBV2, the J gene TRBJ2-5, with 8 bases matching TRBD2. The clonotype comes from a human donor who had recovered from COVID-19. Sequenced material: CD4+ T cells from blood, cultured in vitro. CDR3 sequence: CASKYGGGETQYF. CDR3 bases: TGTGCCAGCAAGTACGGGGGGGGAGAGACCCAGTACTTC. Full variable domain (remainder filled in from reference TRBV2 and TRBJ2-5): EPEVTQTPSHQVTQMGQEVILRCVPISNHLYFYWYRQILGQKVEFLVSFYNNEISEKSEIFDDQFSVERPDGSNFTLKIRSTKLEDSAMYFCASKYGGGETQYFGPGTRLLVL.